The 2 T cell receptor beta chains presented below share a single source sample, sequenced in a study of blood T cell repertoires in COVID-19 (dated by TCRdb to about 2020). Libraries were made using the immunoSEQ multiplex PCR assay. TCRdb obtained this table from immuneACCESS and retained in-frame rearrangements with V and J assigned. These tables miss some clones; where compared with another copy, unresolved V genes account for less than half of the shortfall, and the remainder is unexplained. The sample contains 110,000 to 150,000 clones, around 86% of them found a single time. Around 8.5% of the sample rests with the top ten. The sequencing sample was made of peripheral blood. Every receptor here comes from a human donor in a cohort sampled during active COVID-19.

In its sample, this clone was seen once. Distinct nucleotide sequences in the sample also encode this CDR3. The rearrangement links TRBV5-1 to TRBJ2-5; 8 bases are a match to TRBD1. The trim removed 3 bases at V and 5 bases at J, leaving 9 bases unmatched. The CDR3 totals 15 residues. Germline V gives CDR1 SGHRS, CDR2 YFSETQ. Written as DNA, the CDR3 is TGCGCCAGCAGCTCCAGGACAGGGACTGAGGAGACCCAGTACTTC. Encoded protein: CASSSRTGTEETQYF.

This clone was counted once. This rearrangement joins TRBV6-5 to TRBJ1-4; D might be TRBD1 (5 bases). Germline lookup yields CDR1 MNHEY and CDR2 SVGAGI. Deletions cut 6 bases from V and 5 bases from J, with 13 bases between. The CDR3 is 14 residues long. CDR3 amino acids: CASRAGGSNEKLFF. Written as DNA, the CDR3 is TGTGCCAGCAGGGCTGGGGGGTCCAATGAAAAACTGTTTTTT.